This note documents a single T cell receptor beta chain sequence. This entry is derived from a study of CD8+CD57+ T cells in acquired aplastic anemia. TCR beta VDJ and CDR3 were profiled, and genomic DNA was the template. TCRdb re-called the reads with MiXCR, one entry per CDR3 protein. The sample has 400,000 to 450,000 distinct CDR3 sequences, 65% to 75% seen once; the top ten hold 4%. V lost 7 bases, J lost 3 bases, and 15 bases lay in between. The CDR3 is 14 residues long. The germline V gene encodes CDR1 SGHAT and CDR2 FQNNGV. The TCR comes from a human donor in good health, serving as a control. Material for sequencing was sorted CD4+, CD8+, or CD8+CD57+ T cells (not recorded which) from PBMCs. The V and J genes are TRBV11-2 and TRBJ1-2; maybe TRBD1 (5 bases). CDR3 protein: CASKSGGVHYGYTF. In DNA form, the CDR3 reads TGTGCCAGCAAAAGCGGGGGGGTACACTATGGCTACACCTTC.